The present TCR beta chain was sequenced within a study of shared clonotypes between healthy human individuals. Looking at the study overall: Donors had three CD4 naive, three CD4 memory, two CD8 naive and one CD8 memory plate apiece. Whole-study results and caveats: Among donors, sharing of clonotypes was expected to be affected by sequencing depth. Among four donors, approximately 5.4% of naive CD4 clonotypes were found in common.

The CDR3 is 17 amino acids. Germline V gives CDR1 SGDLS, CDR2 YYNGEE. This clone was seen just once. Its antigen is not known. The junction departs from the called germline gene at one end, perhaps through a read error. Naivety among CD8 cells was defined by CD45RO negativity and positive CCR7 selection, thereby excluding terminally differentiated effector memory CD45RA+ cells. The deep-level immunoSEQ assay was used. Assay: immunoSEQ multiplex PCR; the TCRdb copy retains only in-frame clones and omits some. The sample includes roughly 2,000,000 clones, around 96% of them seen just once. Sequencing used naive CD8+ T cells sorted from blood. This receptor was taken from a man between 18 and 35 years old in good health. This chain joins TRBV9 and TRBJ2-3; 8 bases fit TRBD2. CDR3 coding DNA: TGTGCCCGCAGCGCAGGCGGGGGGCGGGACATCGCAAATACGCAGTATTTT. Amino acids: CARSAGGGRDIANTQYF.